This T cell receptor (beta chain) was retrieved from a study of neoadjuvant anti-PD-1 for oral cavity cancer. Study-level points and caveats: Pretreatment Treg/Th17 ratio correlated inversely with post-treatment tumor clonality.

CDR3 length: 15 amino acids. Trimming removed 4 bases from V and 10 bases from J; junction bases left unmatched: 11. Germline values: CDR1 SGDLS, CDR2 YYNGEE. Sample time point: after neoadjuvant nivolumab, at surgical resection. Details on this clone: Its antigen is unidentified.

The table came from immunoSEQ multiplex PCR; TCRdb's copy has only in-frame clones and leaves some out. Of over 65,000 clones in the sample, about nine tenths were seen once. This TCR came from a person aged 35 to 85 with oral cavity squamous cell carcinoma. The chain uses TRBV9 and TRBJ1-6; 7 bases align to TRBD1. Sequenced here: PBMCs, sampled after nivolumab (anti-PD-1) treatment. The chain's CDR3 is CASSQADREGSPLHF. Written as DNA, the CDR3 is TGTGCCAGCAGCCAAGCCGACAGGGAGGGATCACCCCTCCACTTT.